The 26 T cell receptor beta chains below were found in one sample sequenced in a study of blood T cell repertoires in COVID-19. TCRdb keeps only in-frame clones here, not all; method: immunoSEQ multiplex PCR. The table lists 150,000 to 200,000 clones, roughly 89% of them singletons. The sequenced sample was peripheral blood. The receptor set was obtained from a woman aged 45 to 65 with acute or convalescent COVID-19.

The chain joins TRBV2 to TRBJ2-1; 9 bases are a match to TRBD1. The germline V gene has CDR1 SNHLY and CDR2 FYNNEI. CDR3 length equals 15 residues. V shed 11 bases, J shed 0 bases, and the junction held 8 bases outside the gene matches. The CDR3 DNA follows: TGTGCCGGAGGACAGGGGTGGGGCTCCTACAATGAGCAGTTCTTC. Protein product: CAGGQGWGSYNEQFF.

Only one count was recorded for this clone. The chain links TRBV7-2 to TRBJ1-6, with D unresolved. The CDR3 totals 16 residues. The V gene's germline CDR1 is SGHTA and CDR2 FQGNSA. With 3 bases removed from V and 0 bases from J, the gap between germline ends came to 9 bases. The CDR3 region is CASSFSGSSYNSPLHF. DNA for the CDR3: TGTGCCAGCAGCTTCTCTGGCAGCTCCTATAATTCACCCCTCCACTTT.

The rearrangement joins TRBV12-5 to TRBJ2-2, with D possibly matching TRBD2 (5 bases). Germline values: CDR1 LGHNT, CDR2 FRNRAP. V lost 2 bases and J lost 4, with 17 bases in between. This CDR3 is 17 amino acids long. As DNA, the CDR3 is TGTGCTAGTGGTTTGCCAGTCGGGGTAGGAGGCACCGGGGAGCTGTTTTTT. As protein: CASGLPVGVGGTGELFF.

The genes are TRBV5-1 and TRBJ2-5; possibly TRBD1 for D (6 bases). V gave up 4 bases and J gave up 1 base, with 11 bases separating them. This CDR3 has 14 residues. Germline V gives CDR1 SGHRS, CDR2 YFSETQ. The CDR3 coding sequence is TGCGCCAGCAGCCCAGGGGCAAGCCAAGAGACCCAGTACTTC. Amino acids: CASSPGASQETQYF.

The V and J genes are TRBV13 and TRBJ2-5; 7 bases align to TRBD2. This CDR3 contains 14 residues. CDR1 is PRHDT and CDR2 is FYEKMQ in the germline V gene (reference sequence). Trimming cost V 3 bases and J 5 bases; bases outside gene matches: 6. This CDR3 reads CASSFILAKETQYF. The CDR3 DNA reads TGTGCCAGCAGCTTTATACTAGCGAAGGAGACCCAGTACTTC.

The chain has TRBV5-1 and TRBJ1-2; perhaps TRBD1 as D (6 bases). The CDR3 length is 16 residues. CDR1 and CDR2 from the germline V gene are SGHRS and YFSETQ. V was shortened by 5 bases and J by 7 bases, with 24 bases between the two germline ends. The CDR3 sequence: CASSSYALQGNGGYTF. CDR3 nucleotides: TGCGCCAGCAGTTCCTACGCTCTTCAGGGGAATGGTGGCTACACCTTC.

This clone showed up just a few times. The chain is built from TRBV7-2 and TRBJ2-5; 7 bases are a match to TRBD2. Germline values: CDR1 SGHTA, CDR2 FQGNSA. The CDR3 spans 14 residues. J lost 1 base, V lost 4 bases, and 3 bases had no gene match. The CDR3 reads CASSWREGQETQYF. The CDR3 nucleotides are TGTGCCAGCAGCTGGAGGGAGGGCCAAGAGACCCAGTACTTC.

This chain uses TRBV2 with TRBJ2-5; TRBD1 agrees at 9 bases. Germline V gene data show CDR1 as SNHLY and CDR2 as FYNNEI. The junction had 7 bases not matched to a gene; V was cut back by 6 bases and J by 5 bases. CDR3 size: 14 residues. The DNA of the CDR3 is TGTGCCAGCAGCCCGGGACAGGGAATGGAGACCCAGTACTTC. It is translated as CASSPGQGMETQYF.

This rearrangement joins TRBV5-6 to TRBJ1-5; TRBD1 is a possible D gene (5 bases). Trimming removed 9 bases from V and 4 bases from J, with 11 bases in between. Germline lookup yields CDR1 SGHDT and CDR2 YYEEEE. The CDR3 runs 12 residues. The CDR3 protein is CATGGDNQPQHF. CDR3 nucleotides: TGTGCCACCGGGGGGGATAATCAGCCCCAGCATTTT.

The chain couples TRBV9 to TRBJ2-1, with TRBD2 matching over 10 bases. The V gene end was trimmed by 4 bases and the J gene end by 0 bases; junction bases not matched to a gene: 13. The CDR3 has 19 amino acids. Germline loops: CDR1 SGDLS, CDR2 YYNGEE. CDR3 in DNA: TGTGCCAGCAGCCCCGGGGCAGGTAGCGGGAGGAGCTCCTACAATGAGCAGTTCTTC. Protein: CASSPGAGSGRSSYNEQFF.

This chain uses TRBV5-1 with TRBJ1-4; D is ambiguous. The germline gives CDR1 SGHRS, CDR2 YFSETQ. V gave up 4 bases and J gave up 4 bases, with 8 bases separating them. This CDR3 region has 13 residues. CDR3 amino acids: CASSPSINEKLFF. In nucleotides, the CDR3 is TGCGCCAGCAGCCCGTCTATTAATGAAAAACTGTTTTTT.

In its sample, this clone was seen once. The rearrangement uses TRBV20-1 and TRBJ2-7; TRBD1 is a possible D gene (6 bases). CDR1 is DFQATT, CDR2 SNEGSKA, per germline (reference sequence). Between the trimmed V and J ends, which lost 4 bases and 10 bases, there was a span of 14 bases. The CDR3 consists of 11 residues. The CDR3: CSATETGTQYF. The CDR3 DNA reads TGCAGTGCTACCGAAACCGGGACACAGTACTTC.

The DNA of the CDR3 is TGTGCCAGCAGCCAAGACGCAGTGAACACTGAAGCTTTCTTT. Its translation is CASSQDAVNTEAFF. The rearrangement joins TRBV3-1 (or the pseudogene TRBV3-2) to TRBJ1-1; D call uncertain. Between the trimmed V and J ends, which lost 0 bases and 0 bases, there was a span of 5 bases. CDR1 and CDR2 (germline): LGHDT, YNNKEL (reference sequence). This CDR3 region has 14 residues.

The V call is TRBV6-5, the J call TRBJ1-5; 8 bases are a match to TRBD1. Germline V gives CDR1 MNHEY, CDR2 SVGAGI. V lost 6 bases, J lost 5 bases, and 9 bases stayed unmatched. The CDR3 extends over 15 amino acids. Here the CDR3 DNA reads TGTGCCAGCAGCACAGGGGGGGTGGGGGATCAGCCCCAGCATTTT. Amino acid sequence: CASSTGGVGDQPQHF.

This clone was observed a single time. The rearrangement links TRBV7-3 to TRBJ2-7, with 9 bases matching TRBD1. Looked up from germline, CDR1 is SGHTA and CDR2 is FQGTGA. The V segment lost 0 bases and the J segment 5 bases; nucleotides outside the gene matches: 5. The CDR3 contains 15 residues. This chain's CDR3 is CASSLTSGTGNEQYF. The CDR3 DNA follows: TGTGCCAGCAGCTTAACCTCCGGGACAGGGAACGAGCAGTACTTC.

The gene calls are TRBV27 and TRBJ2-7, with D possibly being TRBD1 (6 bases). The germline CDR1 and CDR2 sequences are MNHEY and SMNVEV (reference sequence). Deletions cut 2 bases from V and 4 bases from J, with 12 bases between. This CDR3 region has 14 residues. In DNA, the CDR3 is TGTGCCAGCAGTTTACTGGACAGACCTTACGAGCAGTACTTC. It yields the protein CASSLLDRPYEQYF.

The V and J genes are TRBV6-6 and TRBJ2-6, with unresolved D. From germline, CDR1 is MNHNY and CDR2 SVGAGI (reference sequence). The CDR3 has 15 residues. Between the trimmed V and J ends, which lost 5 bases and 0 bases, there was a span of 8 bases. The CDR3 coding sequence is TGTGCCAGCAGTCCCCTCTACTCTGGGGCCAACGTCCTGACTTTC. Amino acid sequence: CASSPLYSGANVLTF.

The V and J genes are TRBV15 and TRBJ2-4, with 7 bases that match TRBD1. Per the germline V gene, CDR1 is LNHNV and CDR2 is YYDKDF (reference sequence). The CDR3 length is 14 residues. The V segment lost 4 bases and the J segment 1 base; nucleotides outside the gene matches: 1. The CDR3 coding sequence is TGTGCCACCAGCAAACAGGGGGCCAAAAACATTCAGTACTTC. As protein: CATSKQGAKNIQYF.

The chain couples TRBV2 to TRBJ2-7; D possibly corresponds to TRBD2 (5 bases). This CDR3 is built from 12 residues. Germline CDR1 is SNHLY and CDR2 is FYNNEI. Deletions cut 7 bases from V and 3 bases from J, with 10 bases between. CDR3: CASKGAYYEQYF. The CDR3 coding sequence is TGTGCCAGCAAGGGAGCGTACTACGAGCAGTACTTC. Based on the CDR3 plus reference TRBV2 and TRBJ2-7, the full variable domain is EPEVTQTPSHQVTQMGQEVILRCVPISNHLYFYWYRQILGQKVEFLVSFYNNEISEKSEIFDDQFSVERPDGSNFTLKIRSTKLEDSAMYFCASKGAYYEQYFGPGTRLTVT.

The genes are TRBV3-1 (or the pseudogene TRBV3-2) and TRBJ1-1; D call uncertain. The V and J ends lost 1 base and 4 bases respectively, with 13 bases between them. Germline loops: CDR1 LGHDT, CDR2 YNNKEL (reference sequence). The CDR3 loop spans 15 amino acids. The CDR3 coding sequence is TGTGCCAGCAGCCAAGTTGTACAAGTCACCACTGAAGCTTTCTTT. Translating gives CASSQVVQVTTEAFF.

This clone occurred once. The CDR3 loop reads CASSSQAEQFF. The CDR3 DNA sequence: TGTGCCAGCAGCTCTCAAGCTGAGCAGTTCTTC. The chain employs TRBV7-2 and TRBJ2-1; unclear D gene. The CDR3 runs to 11 residues. The V gene lost 4 bases and the J gene lost 9 bases, with 7 bases spanning the gap. Germline CDR1 and CDR2: SGHTA and FQGNSA. Combining the CDR3 with reference TRBV7-2 and TRBJ2-1 gives the whole variable domain GAGVSQSPSNKVTEKGKDVELRCDPISGHTALYWYRQSLGQGLEFLIYFQGNSAPDKSGLPSDRFSAERTGGSVSTLTIQRTQQEDSAVYLCASSSQAEQFFGPGTRLTVL.

Written as DNA, the CDR3 is TGTGCCTGGAGTCGAGAGGGTCGAACTGAAGCTTTCTTT. Translation: CAWSREGRTEAFF. The chain recombines TRBV30 with TRBJ1-1; D is unclear. In germline, CDR1 is GTSNPN, CDR2 SVGIG (reference sequence). The CDR3 runs to 13 residues. Deletions cut 2 bases from V and 5 bases from J, with 12 bases between.

In its sample, this clone was seen a few times. The CDR3 DNA is TGTGCCAGCAGTCTGGGGGGGGACTATGGCTACACCTTC. It specifies CASSLGGDYGYTF. The rearrangement uses TRBV12-3 or TRBV12-4 and TRBJ1-2; D perhaps matches TRBD1 (5 bases). This CDR3 has 13 amino acids. Between the trimmed V and J ends, which lost 5 bases and 3 bases, there was a span of 10 bases.

The chain is built from TRBV19 and TRBJ1-5; 7 bases fit TRBD1. Germline CDR1 is LNHDA and CDR2 is SQIVND (reference sequence). The CDR3 consists of 14 residues. The V and J ends lost 9 bases and 5 bases, in that order; junction bases with no gene match: 10. DNA of the CDR3: TGTGCCAGCGATCCGGGGACAGAATATCAGCCCCAGCATTTT. Its protein product is CASDPGTEYQPQHF.

The gene calls are TRBV5-4 and TRBJ2-7; 10 positions match TRBD1. The CDR3 runs to 16 residues. V lost 4 bases and J lost 4; bases outside the gene matches: 11. Germline V gives CDR1 SGHNT, CDR2 YYREEE (reference sequence). The CDR3 here is CASSHKSGQGLYEQYF. The DNA for the CDR3 is TGTGCCAGCAGCCACAAATCGGGACAGGGGCTTTACGAGCAGTACTTC.

The genes are TRBV6-5 and TRBJ2-1; D uncertain. Germline CDR1 is MNHEY and CDR2 is SVGAGI. This CDR3 is 15 amino acids long. V was clipped by 0 bases and J by 4 bases, with 10 bases between them. The CDR3 DNA is TGTGCCAGCAGTTACTCGACCAGGCTATACAATGAGCAGTTCTTC. This encodes CASSYSTRLYNEQFF.